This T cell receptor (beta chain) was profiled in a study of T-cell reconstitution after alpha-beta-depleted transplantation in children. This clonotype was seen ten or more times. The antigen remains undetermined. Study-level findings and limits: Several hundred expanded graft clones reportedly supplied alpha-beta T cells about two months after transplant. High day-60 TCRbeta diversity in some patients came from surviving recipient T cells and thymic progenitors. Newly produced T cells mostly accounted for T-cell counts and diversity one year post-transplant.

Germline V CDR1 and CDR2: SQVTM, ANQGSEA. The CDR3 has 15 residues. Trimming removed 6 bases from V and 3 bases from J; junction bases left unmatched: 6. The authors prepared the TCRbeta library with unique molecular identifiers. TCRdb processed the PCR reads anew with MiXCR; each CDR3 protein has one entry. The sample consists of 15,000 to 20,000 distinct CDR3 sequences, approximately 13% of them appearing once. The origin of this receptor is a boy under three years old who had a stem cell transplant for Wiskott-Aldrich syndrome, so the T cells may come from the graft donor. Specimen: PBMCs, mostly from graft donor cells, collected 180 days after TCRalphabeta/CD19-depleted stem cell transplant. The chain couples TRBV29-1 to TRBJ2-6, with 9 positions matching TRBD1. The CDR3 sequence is CSVDRGFGGANVLTF. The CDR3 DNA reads TGCAGCGTAGACAGGGGGTTCGGTGGGGCCAACGTCCTGACTTTC.